A selection of T cell receptor beta chains follows, all from one sample in a study of T-cell reconstitution after alpha-beta-depleted transplantation in children. TCRdb analysed the PCR reads with MiXCR anew, one entry per CDR3 protein. Of 350,000 to 400,000 distinct CDR3 sequences in the sample, roughly 15% were seen once. The input for sequencing was PBMCs, taken from the stem cell graft. The receptors here all came from a human donor who donated a stem cell graft to a child with Fanconi anemia. CDR3s include the opening cysteine and the closing phenylalanine or tryptophan. The order of the fields is CDR3 protein, V gene, CDR3 length, clone size, J gene. Not every row has a clone size; where given, it reads once, few, many or a size class.

cdr3_aa: CASSLSGGEGDTQYF
v_call: TRBV11-2
cdr3_length: 15
clone_size: .
j_call: TRBJ2-3

cdr3_aa: CASSLLGTTEETQYF
v_call: TRBV5-5
cdr3_length: 15
clone_size: few
j_call: TRBJ2-5

cdr3_aa: CASSLSGTGRSGYTF
v_call: TRBV27
cdr3_length: 15
clone_size: .
j_call: TRBJ1-2

cdr3_aa: CASSQGRFETQYF
v_call: TRBV3-1
cdr3_length: 13
clone_size: .
j_call: TRBJ2-5

cdr3_aa: CSAGPRRETQYF
v_call: TRBV20-1
cdr3_length: 12
clone_size: few
j_call: TRBJ2-5

cdr3_aa: CASSFGFRSEGGTGELFF
v_call: TRBV5-1
cdr3_length: 18
clone_size: .
j_call: TRBJ2-2

cdr3_aa: CASSFFASQETQYF
v_call: TRBV5-1
cdr3_length: 14
clone_size: .
j_call: TRBJ2-5

cdr3_aa: CASSQDYLAEAFF
v_call: TRBV14
cdr3_length: 13
clone_size: .
j_call: TRBJ1-1

cdr3_aa: CASSEWGENEQFF
v_call: TRBV25-1
cdr3_length: 13
clone_size: few
j_call: TRBJ2-1

cdr3_aa: CASSPPKVTEAFF
v_call: TRBV12-3/TRBV12-4
cdr3_length: 13
clone_size: .
j_call: TRBJ1-1

cdr3_aa: CASSSLTAGITDTQYF
v_call: TRBV7-9
cdr3_length: 16
clone_size: many
j_call: TRBJ2-3

cdr3_aa: CASSERTGTEAFF
v_call: TRBV28
cdr3_length: 13
clone_size: many
j_call: TRBJ1-1

cdr3_aa: CASTRTGSYGYTF
v_call: TRBV3-1
cdr3_length: 13
clone_size: few
j_call: TRBJ1-2

cdr3_aa: CSVASGTDTEAFF
v_call: TRBV29-1
cdr3_length: 13
clone_size: many
j_call: TRBJ1-1

cdr3_aa: CASSQGIGDTEAFF
v_call: TRBV4-3
cdr3_length: 14
clone_size: few
j_call: TRBJ1-1

cdr3_aa: CASSIDRVWAGELFF
v_call: TRBV6-1
cdr3_length: 15
clone_size: few
j_call: TRBJ2-2

cdr3_aa: CASSQSSDTQYF
v_call: TRBV3-1
cdr3_length: 12
clone_size: few
j_call: TRBJ2-3

cdr3_aa: CASSYYRGNEQFF
v_call: TRBV2
cdr3_length: 13
clone_size: many
j_call: TRBJ2-1

cdr3_aa: CSAKREEHSPLHF
v_call: TRBV20-1
cdr3_length: 13
clone_size: many
j_call: TRBJ1-6

cdr3_aa: CASSLIQGTNSPLHF
v_call: TRBV5-6
cdr3_length: 15
clone_size: many
j_call: TRBJ1-6